This TCR beta chain was identified in a study of T-cell reconstitution after alpha-beta-depleted transplantation in children. The sample holds a few counts of this clonotype. This CDR3 region has 14 residues. V lost 7 bases, J lost 5 bases, and 13 bases stayed unmatched. Germline loops: CDR1 SQVTM, CDR2 ANQGSEA. Unique molecular identifiers were incorporated during preparation of the TCRbeta library. TCRdb itself ran the PCR reads through MiXCR, one entry per CDR3 protein. Here the sample spans approximately 350,000 distinct CDR3 sequences, approximately 10% being singletons. This receptor was identified in a human donor who donated a stem cell graft to a child with acute lymphoblastic leukemia. The chain has TRBV29-1 and TRBJ2-5; 7 nucleotides line up with TRBD1. Source: PBMCs from the stem cell graft donor, taken from the stem cell graft. The CDR3 sequence is CSGPDRGQRETQYF. For the CDR3, the DNA is TGCAGCGGCCCGGACCGGGGACAGAGGGAGACCCAGTACTTC.